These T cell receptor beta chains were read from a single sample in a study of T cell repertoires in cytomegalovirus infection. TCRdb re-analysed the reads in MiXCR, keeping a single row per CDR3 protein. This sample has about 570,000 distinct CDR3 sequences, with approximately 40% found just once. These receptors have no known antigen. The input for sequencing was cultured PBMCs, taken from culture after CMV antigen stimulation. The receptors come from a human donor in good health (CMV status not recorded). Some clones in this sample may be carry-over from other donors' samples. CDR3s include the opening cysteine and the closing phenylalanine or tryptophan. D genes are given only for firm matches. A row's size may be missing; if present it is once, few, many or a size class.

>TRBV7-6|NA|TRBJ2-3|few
TGTGCCAGCAGCCTTTATGGCGGAGAAGATACGCAGTATTTT
CASSLYGGEDTQYF
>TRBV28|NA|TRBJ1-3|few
TGTGCCAGCAGCACAGACCGTAGCTCTGGAAACACCATATATTTT
CASSTDRSSGNTIYF
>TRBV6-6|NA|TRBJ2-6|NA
TGTGCCAGCAGATCCGGGTTTGGAGGGGCCAACGTCCTGACTTTC
CASRSGFGGANVLTF
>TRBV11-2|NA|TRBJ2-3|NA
TGTGCCAGCAGCCGCTGGGGGAGTAGCACAGATACGCAGTATTTT
CASSRWGSSTDTQYF
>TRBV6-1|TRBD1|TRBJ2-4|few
TGTGCCAGCAGTGCCAGGACAGGGGTTGGAAACATTCAGTACTTC
CASSARTGVGNIQYF
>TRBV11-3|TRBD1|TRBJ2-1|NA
TGTGCCAGCAGCAGAGGCAGGGGGATCCATGAGCAGTTCTTC
CASSRGRGIHEQFF
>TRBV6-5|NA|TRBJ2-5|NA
TGTGCCAGCAGTTACGATAAAAGCCAAGAGACCCAGTACTTC
CASSYDKSQETQYF
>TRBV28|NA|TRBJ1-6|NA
TGTGCCAGCAGTTTATCTTTCCCAAGCTCCTATAATTCACCCCTCCACTTT
CASSLSFPSSYNSPLHF
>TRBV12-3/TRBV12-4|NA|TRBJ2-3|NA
TGTGCCAGCAGTTCCGGGGCCCGGACAGATACGCAGTATTTT
CASSSGARTDTQYF
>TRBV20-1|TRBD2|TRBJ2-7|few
TGCAGTGCCCGCTCCGGGACTAGCATTTCGTACGAGCAGTACTTC
CSARSGTSISYEQYF